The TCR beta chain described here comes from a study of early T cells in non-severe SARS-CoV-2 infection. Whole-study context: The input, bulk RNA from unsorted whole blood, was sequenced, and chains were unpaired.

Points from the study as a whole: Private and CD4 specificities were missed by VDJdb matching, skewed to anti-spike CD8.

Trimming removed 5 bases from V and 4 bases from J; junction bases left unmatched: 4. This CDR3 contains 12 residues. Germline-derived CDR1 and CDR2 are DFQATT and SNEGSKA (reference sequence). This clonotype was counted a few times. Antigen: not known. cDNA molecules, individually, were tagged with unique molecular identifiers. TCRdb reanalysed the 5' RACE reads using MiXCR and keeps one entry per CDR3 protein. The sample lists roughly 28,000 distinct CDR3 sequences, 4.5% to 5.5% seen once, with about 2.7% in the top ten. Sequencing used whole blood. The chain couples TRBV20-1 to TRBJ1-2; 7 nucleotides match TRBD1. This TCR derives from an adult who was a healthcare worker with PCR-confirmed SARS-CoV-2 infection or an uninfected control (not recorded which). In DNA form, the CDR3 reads TGCAGTGCTCCGACAGGGCCCTATGGCTACACCTTC. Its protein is CSAPTGPYGYTF.